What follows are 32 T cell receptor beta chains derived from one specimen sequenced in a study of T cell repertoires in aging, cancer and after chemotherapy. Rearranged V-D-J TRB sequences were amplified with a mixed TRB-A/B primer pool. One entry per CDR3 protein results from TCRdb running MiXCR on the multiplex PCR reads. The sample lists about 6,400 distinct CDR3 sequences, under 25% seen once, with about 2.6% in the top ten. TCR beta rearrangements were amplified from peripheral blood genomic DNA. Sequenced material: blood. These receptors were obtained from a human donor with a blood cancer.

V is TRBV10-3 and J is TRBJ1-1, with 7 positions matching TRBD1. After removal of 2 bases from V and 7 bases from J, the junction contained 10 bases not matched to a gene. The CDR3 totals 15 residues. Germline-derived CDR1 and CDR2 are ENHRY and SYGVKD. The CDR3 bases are TGTGCCATCAGTGAGGGACTCGGGACAGCAGATGAAGCTTTCTTT. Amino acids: CAISEGLGTADEAFF.

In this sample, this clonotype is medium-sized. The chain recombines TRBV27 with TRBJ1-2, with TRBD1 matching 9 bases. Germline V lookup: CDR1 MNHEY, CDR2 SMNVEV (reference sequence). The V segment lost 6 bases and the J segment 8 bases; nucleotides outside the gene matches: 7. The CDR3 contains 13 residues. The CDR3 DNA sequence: TGTGCCAGCAGGCCAACAGGGGGCTCCGGCTACACCTTC. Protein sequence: CASRPTGGSGYTF.

In DNA, the CDR3 is TGTGCCAGCAGTCCCCACAGCGGGAGCTCCTACAATGAGCAGTTCTTC. Its protein product is CASSPHSGSSYNEQFF. The chain uses TRBV28 and TRBJ2-1; 8 bases map to TRBD2. V was pared by 5 bases and J by 0 bases, with 6 bases of the junction left unmatched. The CDR3 loop spans 16 amino acids. Germline assignment: CDR1 MDHEN and CDR2 SYDVKM.

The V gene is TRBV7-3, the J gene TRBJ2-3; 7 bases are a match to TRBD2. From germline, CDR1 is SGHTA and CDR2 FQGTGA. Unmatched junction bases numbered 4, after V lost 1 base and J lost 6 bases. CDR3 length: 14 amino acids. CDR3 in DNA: TGTGCCAGCAGCTTAATACCCGGGAGGGATACGCAGTATTTT. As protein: CASSLIPGRDTQYF.

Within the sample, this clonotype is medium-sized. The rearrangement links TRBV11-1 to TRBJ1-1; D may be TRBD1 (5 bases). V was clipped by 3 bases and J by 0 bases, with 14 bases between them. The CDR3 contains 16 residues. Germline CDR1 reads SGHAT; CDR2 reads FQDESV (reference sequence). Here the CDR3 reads CASSLRRGLLNTEAFF. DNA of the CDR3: TGTGCCAGCAGCTTGAGAAGGGGCTTATTGAACACTGAAGCTTTCTTT.

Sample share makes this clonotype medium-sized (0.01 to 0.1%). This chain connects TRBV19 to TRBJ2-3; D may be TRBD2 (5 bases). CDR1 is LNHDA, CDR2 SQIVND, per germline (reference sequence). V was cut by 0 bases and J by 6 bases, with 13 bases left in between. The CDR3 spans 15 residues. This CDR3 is CASSIDQASLDTQYF. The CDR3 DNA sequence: TGTGCCAGTAGTATAGATCAAGCTAGCTTGGATACGCAGTATTTT.

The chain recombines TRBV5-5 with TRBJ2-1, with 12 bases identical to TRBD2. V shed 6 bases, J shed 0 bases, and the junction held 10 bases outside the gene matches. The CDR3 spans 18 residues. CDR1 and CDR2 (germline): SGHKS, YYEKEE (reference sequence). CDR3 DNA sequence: TGTGCCAGCAAACTACCAACGACTAGCGGGGGCTCCTACAATGAGCAGTTCTTC. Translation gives CASKLPTTSGGSYNEQFF.

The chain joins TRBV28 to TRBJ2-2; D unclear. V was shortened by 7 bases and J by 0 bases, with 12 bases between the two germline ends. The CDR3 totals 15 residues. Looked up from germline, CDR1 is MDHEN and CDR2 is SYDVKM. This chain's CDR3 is CASNRWTANTGELFF. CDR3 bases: TGTGCCAGCAATCGATGGACCGCGAACACCGGGGAGCTGTTTTTT.

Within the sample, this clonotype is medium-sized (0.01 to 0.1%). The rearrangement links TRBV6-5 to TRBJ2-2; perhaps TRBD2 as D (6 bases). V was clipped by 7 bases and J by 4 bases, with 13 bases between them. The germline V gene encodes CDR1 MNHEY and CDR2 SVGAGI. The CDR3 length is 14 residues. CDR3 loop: CASKVLASTGELFF. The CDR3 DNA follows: TGTGCCAGCAAAGTACTAGCTAGCACCGGGGAGCTGTTTTTT.

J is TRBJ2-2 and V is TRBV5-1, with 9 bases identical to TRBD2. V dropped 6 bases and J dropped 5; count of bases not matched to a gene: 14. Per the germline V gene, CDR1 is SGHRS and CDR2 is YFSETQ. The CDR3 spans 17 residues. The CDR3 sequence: CASTKTIAGEGTGELFF. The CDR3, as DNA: TGCGCCAGCACCAAAACCATAGCGGGAGAGGGTACCGGGGAGCTGTTTTTT.

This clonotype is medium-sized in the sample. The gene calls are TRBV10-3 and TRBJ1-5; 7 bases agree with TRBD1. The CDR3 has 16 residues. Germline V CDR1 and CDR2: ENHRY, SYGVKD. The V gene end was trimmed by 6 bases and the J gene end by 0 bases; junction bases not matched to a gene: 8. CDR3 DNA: TGTGCCATCAGCCGACAGGGTCCGGGTAGCAATCAGCCCCAGCATTTT. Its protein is CAISRQGPGSNQPQHF.

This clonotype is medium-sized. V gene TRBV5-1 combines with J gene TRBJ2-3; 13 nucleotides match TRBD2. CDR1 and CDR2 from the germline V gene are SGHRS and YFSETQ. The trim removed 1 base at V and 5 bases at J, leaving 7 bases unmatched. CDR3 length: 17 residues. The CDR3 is CASSLIGLAGAIDTQYF. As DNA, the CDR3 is TGCGCCAGCAGCTTGATCGGACTAGCGGGAGCAATAGATACGCAGTATTTT.

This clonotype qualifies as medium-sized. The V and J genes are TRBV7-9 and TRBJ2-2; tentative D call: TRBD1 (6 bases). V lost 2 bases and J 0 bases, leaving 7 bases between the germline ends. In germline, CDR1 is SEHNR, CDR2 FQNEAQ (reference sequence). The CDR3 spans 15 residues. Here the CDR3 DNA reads TGTGCCAGCAGCTTACAGGGGCCGAACACCGGGGAGCTGTTTTTT. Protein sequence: CASSLQGPNTGELFF.

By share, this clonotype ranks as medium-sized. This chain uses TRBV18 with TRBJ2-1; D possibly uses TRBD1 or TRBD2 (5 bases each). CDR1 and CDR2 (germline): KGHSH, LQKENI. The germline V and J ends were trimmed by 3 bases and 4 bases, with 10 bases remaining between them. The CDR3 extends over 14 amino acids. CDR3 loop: CASSPRGVYNEQFF. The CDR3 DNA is TGTGCCAGCTCACCCCGAGGGGTTTACAATGAGCAGTTCTTC.

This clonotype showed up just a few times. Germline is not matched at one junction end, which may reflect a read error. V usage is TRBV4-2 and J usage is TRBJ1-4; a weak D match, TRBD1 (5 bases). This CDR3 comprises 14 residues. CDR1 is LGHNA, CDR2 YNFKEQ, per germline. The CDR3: CASSQDPGFEKLFF. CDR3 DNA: TGCGCCAGCAGCCAAGACCCAGGGTTTGAAAAACTGTTTTTT.

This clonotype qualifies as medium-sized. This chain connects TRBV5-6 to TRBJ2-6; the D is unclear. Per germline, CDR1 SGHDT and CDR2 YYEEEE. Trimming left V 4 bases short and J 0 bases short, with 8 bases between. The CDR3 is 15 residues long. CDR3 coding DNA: TGTGCCAGCAGCCTTAGGAGCTCTGGGGCCAACGTCCTGACTTTC. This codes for CASSLRSSGANVLTF.

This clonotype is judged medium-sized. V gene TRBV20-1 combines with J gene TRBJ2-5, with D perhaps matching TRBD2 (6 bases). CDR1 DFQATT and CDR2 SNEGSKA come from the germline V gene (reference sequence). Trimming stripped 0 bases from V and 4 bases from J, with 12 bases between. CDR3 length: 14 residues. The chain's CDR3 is CSARDGTLGETQYF. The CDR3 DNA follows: TGCAGTGCTAGAGACGGGACTTTAGGAGAGACCCAGTACTTC.

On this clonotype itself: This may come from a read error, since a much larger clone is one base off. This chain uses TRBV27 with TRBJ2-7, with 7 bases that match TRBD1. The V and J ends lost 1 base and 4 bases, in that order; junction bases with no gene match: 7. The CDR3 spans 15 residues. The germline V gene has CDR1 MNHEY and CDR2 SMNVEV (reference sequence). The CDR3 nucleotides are TGTGCCAGCAGTTTATTGGAACAGGGGAAATACGAGCAGTACTTC. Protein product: CASSLLEQGKYEQYF.

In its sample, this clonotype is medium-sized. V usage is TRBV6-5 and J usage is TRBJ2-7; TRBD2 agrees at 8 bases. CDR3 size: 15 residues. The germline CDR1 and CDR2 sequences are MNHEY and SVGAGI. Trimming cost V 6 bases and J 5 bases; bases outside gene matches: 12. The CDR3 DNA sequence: TGTGCCAGCAGCCCCCGGTATAGCGGGGTCGACGAGCAGTACTTC. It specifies CASSPRYSGVDEQYF.

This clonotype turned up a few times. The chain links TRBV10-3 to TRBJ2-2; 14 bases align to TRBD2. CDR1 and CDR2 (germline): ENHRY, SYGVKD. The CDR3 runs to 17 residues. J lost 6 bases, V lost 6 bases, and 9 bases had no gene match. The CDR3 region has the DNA TGTGCCATCAGACTGACTAGCGGGGGGGCAGCCGCCGGGGAGCTGTTTTTT. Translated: CAIRLTSGGAAAGELFF.

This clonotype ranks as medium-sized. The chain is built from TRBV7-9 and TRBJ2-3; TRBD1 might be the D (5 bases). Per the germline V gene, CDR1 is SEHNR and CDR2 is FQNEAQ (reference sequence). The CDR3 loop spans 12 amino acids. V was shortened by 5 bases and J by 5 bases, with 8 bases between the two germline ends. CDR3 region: CASSAQGDTQYF. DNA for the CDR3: TGTGCCAGCAGCGCCCAGGGAGATACGCAGTATTTT.

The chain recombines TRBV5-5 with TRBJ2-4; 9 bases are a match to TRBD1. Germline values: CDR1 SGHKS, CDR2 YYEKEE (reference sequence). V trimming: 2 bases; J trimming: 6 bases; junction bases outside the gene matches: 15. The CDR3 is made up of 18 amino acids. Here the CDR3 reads CASSFSLSYGTGLNIQYF. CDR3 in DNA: TGTGCCAGCAGCTTTAGTCTTAGTTACGGGACAGGGTTAAACATTCAGTACTTC.

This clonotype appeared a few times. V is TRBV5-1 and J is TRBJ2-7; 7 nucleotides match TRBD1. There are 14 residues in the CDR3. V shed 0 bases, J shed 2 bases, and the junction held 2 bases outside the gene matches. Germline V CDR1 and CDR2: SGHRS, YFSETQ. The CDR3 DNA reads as TGCGCCAGCAGCTTGGGCACAGGGGCCTACGAGCAGTACTTC. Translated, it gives CASSLGTGAYEQYF.

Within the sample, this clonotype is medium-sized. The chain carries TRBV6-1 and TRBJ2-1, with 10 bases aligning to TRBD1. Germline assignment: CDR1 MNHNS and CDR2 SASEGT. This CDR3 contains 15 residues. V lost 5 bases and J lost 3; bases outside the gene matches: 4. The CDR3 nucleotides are TGTGCCAGCAGTTCCGGGACAGGGGTCTACAATGAGCAGTTCTTC. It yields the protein CASSSGTGVYNEQFF.

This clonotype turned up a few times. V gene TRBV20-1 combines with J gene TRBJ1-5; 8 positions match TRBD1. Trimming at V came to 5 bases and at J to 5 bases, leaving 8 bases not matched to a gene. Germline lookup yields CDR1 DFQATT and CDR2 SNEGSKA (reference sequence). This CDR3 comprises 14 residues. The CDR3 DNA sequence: TGCAGTGCTCGATCCCAGGGGGCCTATCAGCCCCAGCATTTT. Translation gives CSARSQGAYQPQHF.

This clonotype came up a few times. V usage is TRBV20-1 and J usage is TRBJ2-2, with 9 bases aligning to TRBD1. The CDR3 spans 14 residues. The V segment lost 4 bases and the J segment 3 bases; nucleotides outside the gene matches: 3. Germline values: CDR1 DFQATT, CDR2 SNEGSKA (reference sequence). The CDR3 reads CSAKRTGDTGELFF. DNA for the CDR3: TGCAGTGCTAAGCGGACAGGGGACACCGGGGAGCTGTTTTTT.

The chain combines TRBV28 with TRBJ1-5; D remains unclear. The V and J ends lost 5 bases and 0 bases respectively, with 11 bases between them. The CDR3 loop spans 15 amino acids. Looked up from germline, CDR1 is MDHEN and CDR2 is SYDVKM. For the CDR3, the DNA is TGTGCCAGCAGTCCCACCCCAAATAGCAATCAGCCCCAGCATTTT. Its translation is CASSPTPNSNQPQHF.

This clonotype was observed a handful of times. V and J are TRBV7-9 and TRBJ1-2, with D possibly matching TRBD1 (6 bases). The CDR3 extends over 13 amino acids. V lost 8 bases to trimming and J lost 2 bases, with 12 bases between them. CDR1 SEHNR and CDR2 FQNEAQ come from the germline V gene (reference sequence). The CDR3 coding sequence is TGTGCCAGCCGTGGGGGCCTCAACTATGGCTACACCTTC. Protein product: CASRGGLNYGYTF.

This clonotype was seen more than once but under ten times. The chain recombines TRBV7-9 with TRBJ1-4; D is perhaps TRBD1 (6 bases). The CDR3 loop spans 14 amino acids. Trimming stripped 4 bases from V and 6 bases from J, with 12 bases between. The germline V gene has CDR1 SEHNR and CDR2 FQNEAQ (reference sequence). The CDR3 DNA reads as TGTGCCAGCAGCTCGGGACAAGGAGATGAAAAACTGTTTTTT. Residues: CASSSGQGDEKLFF.

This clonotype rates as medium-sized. The CDR3 DNA reads as TGTGCCAGCAGCTCAACTAGCGGGGAGACCCAGTACTTC. Its translation: CASSSTSGETQYF. This chain links TRBV7-9 with TRBJ2-5; 9 bases are a match to TRBD2. CDR3 length equals 13 residues. Losses at the gene ends were 4 bases for V and 5 bases for J; bases not matched to a gene: 2. In germline, CDR1 is SEHNR, CDR2 FQNEAQ (reference sequence).

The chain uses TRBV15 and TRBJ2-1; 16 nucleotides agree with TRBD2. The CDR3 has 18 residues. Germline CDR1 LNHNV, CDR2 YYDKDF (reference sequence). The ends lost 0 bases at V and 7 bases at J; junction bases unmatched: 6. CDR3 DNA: TGTGCCACCAGCAGAGATCCCGGGACTAGCGGGGGGGCTAATGAGCAGTTCTTC. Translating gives CATSRDPGTSGGANEQFF.

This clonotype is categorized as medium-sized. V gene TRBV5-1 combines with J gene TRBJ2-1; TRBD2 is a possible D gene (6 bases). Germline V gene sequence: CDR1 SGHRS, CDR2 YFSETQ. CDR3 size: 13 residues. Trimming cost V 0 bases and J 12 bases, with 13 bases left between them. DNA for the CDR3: TGCGCCAGCAGCTTGGGTGGCGGGGAGGCGCAGTTCTTC. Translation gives CASSLGGGEAQFF.